Following are 20 T cell receptor beta chains from one sample sequenced in a study of T cell responses to AZD1222 COVID-19 vaccine. Sequenced by immunoSEQ multiplex PCR; TCRdb stores in-frame clones only, minus some. The profile shows 180,000 or so clones, around 90% of them singletons. Specimen: peripheral blood, collected 28 days after the second AZD1222 dose. The source of these receptors is an adult who received the AZD1222 COVID-19 vaccine.

The chain employs TRBV12-3 or TRBV12-4 and TRBJ2-2; D uncertain. The CDR3 runs to 12 residues. V lost 3 bases to trimming and J lost 10 bases, with 9 bases between them. The CDR3 spells CASSLTLAELFF. Written as DNA, the CDR3 is TGTGCCAGCAGTTTGACTTTGGCGGAGCTGTTTTTT.

The chain joins TRBV2 to TRBJ1-6; D is uncertain. Germline V gives CDR1 SNHLY, CDR2 FYNNEI. V dropped 2 bases and J dropped 0 bases, with 17 bases sitting between them. The CDR3 runs to 19 residues. This CDR3 reads CASSERPGRLSSYNSPLHF. In DNA, the CDR3 is TGTGCCAGCAGTGAAAGACCCGGACGGCTGAGCTCCTATAATTCACCCCTCCACTTT.

The chain joins TRBV28 to TRBJ2-7; TRBD1 might be the D (6 bases). The CDR3 covers 13 residues. In germline, CDR1 is MDHEN, CDR2 SYDVKM. Between the trimmed V and J ends, which lost 2 bases and 3 bases, there was a span of 8 bases. In DNA, the CDR3 is TGTGCCAGCAGTTTAGAGGGGGACTACGAGCAGTACTTC. Translated: CASSLEGDYEQYF.

This chain connects TRBV18 to TRBJ2-7; D not resolved. This CDR3 has 14 amino acids. Germline values: CDR1 KGHSH, CDR2 LQKENI. Trimming shortened V by 0 bases and J by 2 bases, and 8 bases separated the two germline ends. DNA for the CDR3: TGTGCCAGCTCACCACCGACGGTTCCCTACGAGCAGTACTTC. The encoded protein is CASSPPTVPYEQYF.

V gene TRBV9 combines with J gene TRBJ2-2; D is ambiguous. In germline, CDR1 is SGDLS, CDR2 YYNGEE. The CDR3 runs to 15 residues. V was cut by 1 base and J by 5 bases, with 12 bases left in between. CDR3 protein: CASSVSPLETGELFF. Here the CDR3 DNA reads TGTGCCAGCAGCGTAAGTCCCCTTGAGACCGGGGAGCTGTTTTTT.

The gene calls are TRBV7-8 and TRBJ1-3, with a tentative D call TRBD1 (5 bases). This CDR3 has 13 amino acids. V dropped 2 bases and J dropped 6 bases, with 8 bases sitting between them. Germline lookup yields CDR1 SGHVS and CDR2 FQNEAQ. CDR3 protein: CASSLSGTNTIYF. The CDR3 DNA sequence: TGTGCCAGCAGCTTATCCGGGACAAACACCATATATTTT.

V and J are TRBV14 and TRBJ2-7; D might be TRBD2 (5 bases). This CDR3 spans 12 amino acids. Trimming shortened V by 4 bases and J by 5 bases, and 9 bases separated the two germline ends. Germline CDR1 SGHDN, CDR2 FVKESK. The chain's CDR3 is CASSLGLHEQYF. The CDR3 DNA is TGTGCCAGCAGCCTAGGACTCCACGAGCAGTACTTC.

In DNA, the CDR3 is TGCGCCAGCAGCCAAGAGCCCGCAAACGCTCGAAATGAAAAACTGTTTTTT. This gives the protein CASSQEPANARNEKLFF. The genes are TRBV4-3 and TRBJ1-4; no clear D. This CDR3 comprises 17 residues. Germline-derived CDR1 and CDR2 are LGHNA and YSLEER. The ends were cut back, 0 bases at V and 5 bases at J, with 16 bases in the middle.

This clone was seen only a few times. Other nucleotide sequences from this sample produce the same CDR3. The J gene is TRBJ2-7, the V gene TRBV28; maybe TRBD1 (6 bases). The V end was cut by 5 bases, the J end by 0 bases, with 8 bases between. This CDR3 spans 13 amino acids. Germline assignment: CDR1 MDHEN and CDR2 SYDVKM. The CDR3 loop is CASSRGTSYEQYF. The CDR3 coding sequence is TGTGCCAGCAGTAGGGGGACCTCCTACGAGCAGTACTTC. The full variable domain, its missing parts supplied by reference TRBV28 and TRBJ2-7, is DVKVTQSSRYLVKRTGEKVFLECVQDMDHENMFWYRQDPGLGLRLIYFSYDVKMKEKGDIPEGYSVSREKKERFSLILESASTNQTSMYLCASSRGTSYEQYFGPGTRLTVT.

The chain links TRBV28 to TRBJ1-2; D possibly corresponds to TRBD1 (6 bases). The CDR3 sequence is 14 residues long. Germline V gene data show CDR1 as MDHEN and CDR2 as SYDVKM. V shed 3 bases and J shed 4 bases, with 12 bases lying between them. The CDR3 reads CASSLERGTYGYTF. CDR3 nucleotides: TGTGCCAGCAGTTTGGAAAGGGGGACCTATGGCTACACCTTC.

The chain recombines TRBV11-2 with TRBJ2-6; D is possibly TRBD1 (6 bases). V lost 0 bases and J 0 bases, leaving 15 bases between the germline ends. From germline, CDR1 is SGHAT and CDR2 FQNNGV. CDR3 length equals 19 residues. In DNA form, the CDR3 reads TGTGCCAGCAGCTTAGATCACTGGGGGCTAAGCTCTGGGGCCAACGTCCTGACTTTC. Protein sequence: CASSLDHWGLSSGANVLTF.

This clone turned up a few times. The rearrangement joins TRBV15 to TRBJ2-5; a possible D gene is TRBD2 (6 bases). Trimming removed 1 base from V and 2 bases from J, with 11 bases in between. Germline CDR1 is LNHNV and CDR2 is YYDKDF (reference sequence). The CDR3 is 15 residues long. The chain's CDR3 is CATSRGSSDQETQYF. DNA of the CDR3: TGTGCCACCAGCAGAGGGTCTAGCGATCAAGAGACCCAGTACTTC.

The chain is built from TRBV9 and TRBJ2-2; possible D gene TRBD1, 7 bases. The V and J ends lost 4 bases and 3 bases respectively, with 16 bases between them. Germline V gene lookup returns CDR1 SGDLS and CDR2 YYNGEE. The CDR3 extends over 16 amino acids. This CDR3 is CASSRQGGAYTGELFF. Here the CDR3 DNA reads TGTGCCAGCAGCAGACAGGGAGGCGCGTACACCGGGGAGCTGTTTTTT.

About this clone itself: At one of its ends the junction is not consistent with the germline gene, which may arise from a read error. The V call is TRBV7-7, the J call TRBJ1-4; maybe TRBD1 (6 bases). CDR1 is SSHAT, CDR2 FNYEAQ, per germline (reference sequence). There are 14 residues in the CDR3. This CDR3 reads CASSQGGGQDKLFF. In DNA, the CDR3 is TGTGCTAGCAGCCAAGGGGGGGGGCAGGACAAACTGTTTTTT.

This clone occurred once. This chain uses TRBV28 with TRBJ2-3; the D is unclear. CDR1 and CDR2 (germline): MDHEN, SYDVKM. V was shortened by 7 bases and J by 0 bases, with 14 bases between the two germline ends. The CDR3 is 15 residues long. The CDR3 nucleotides read TGTGCCAGCACCTACTGGCCGGAGAGCACAGATACGCAGTATTTT. Translation gives CASTYWPESTDTQYF.

This clone was detected once. This chain joins TRBV7-2 and TRBJ1-5; D is undetermined. Germline-derived CDR1 and CDR2 are SGHTA and FQGNSA. This CDR3 contains 16 residues. Trimming took 1 base from V and 2 from J, leaving 12 bases between them. CDR3 DNA sequence: TGTGCCAGCAGCTTAGGTCAAGGCGGGGGCAATCAGCCCCAGCATTTT. Encoded protein: CASSLGQGGGNQPQHF.

The chain is built from TRBV7-2 and TRBJ2-7; 7 nucleotides line up with TRBD1. J lost 4 bases, V lost 6 bases, and 9 bases had no gene match. The CDR3 extends over 14 amino acids. The germline gives CDR1 SGHTA, CDR2 FQGNSA. CDR3 protein: CASRTGVLPYEQYF. CDR3 nucleotide sequence: TGTGCCAGCAGAACAGGGGTTCTCCCTTACGAGCAGTACTTC.

The chain uses TRBV19 and TRBJ1-5; the D is unclear. V shed 4 bases and J shed 3 bases, with 13 bases lying between them. Germline V gives CDR1 LNHDA, CDR2 SQIVND (reference sequence). The CDR3 runs to 15 residues. The DNA of the CDR3 is TGTGCCAGTAGTAACACCTTCGTTGTCAATCAGCCCCAGCATTTT. Amino acid sequence: CASSNTFVVNQPQHF.

The J gene is TRBJ2-3, the V gene TRBV10-3, with 12 bases matching TRBD2. CDR1 is ENHRY, CDR2 SYGVKD, per germline. The CDR3 runs to 17 residues. With V trimmed by 6 bases and J by 1 base, 8 bases remained unmatched. The CDR3 protein is CAIRASGREEGTDTQYF. The CDR3 DNA reads as TGTGCCATCAGGGCTAGCGGGAGGGAAGAAGGCACAGATACGCAGTATTTT.

V usage is TRBV7-2 and J usage is TRBJ2-3; 10 bases map to TRBD2. Germline values: CDR1 SGHTA, CDR2 FQGNSA. The CDR3 has 16 residues. The V gene end was trimmed by 1 base and the J gene end by 0 bases; junction bases not matched to a gene: 1. CDR3 amino acids: CASSLELAGSTDTQYF. As DNA, the CDR3 is TGTGCCAGCAGCTTAGAACTAGCGGGAAGCACAGATACGCAGTATTTT.